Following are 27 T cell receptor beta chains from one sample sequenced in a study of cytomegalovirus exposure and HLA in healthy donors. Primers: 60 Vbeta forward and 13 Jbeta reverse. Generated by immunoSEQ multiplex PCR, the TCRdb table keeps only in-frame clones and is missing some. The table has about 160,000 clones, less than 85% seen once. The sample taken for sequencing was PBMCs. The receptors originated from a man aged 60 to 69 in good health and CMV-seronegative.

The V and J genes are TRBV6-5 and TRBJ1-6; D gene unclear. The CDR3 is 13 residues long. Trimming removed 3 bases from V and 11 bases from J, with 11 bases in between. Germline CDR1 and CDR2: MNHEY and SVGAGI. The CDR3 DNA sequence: TGTGCCAGCAGTTATGACACGAACCCACCCCTCCACTTT. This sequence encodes CASSYDTNPPLHF.

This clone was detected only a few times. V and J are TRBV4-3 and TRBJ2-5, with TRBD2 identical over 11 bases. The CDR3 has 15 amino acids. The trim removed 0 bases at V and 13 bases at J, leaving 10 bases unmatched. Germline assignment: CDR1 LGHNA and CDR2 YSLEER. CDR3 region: CASSQEMGLAAWLYF. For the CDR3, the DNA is TGCGCCAGCAGCCAAGAGATGGGACTAGCGGCTTGGTTGTACTTC.

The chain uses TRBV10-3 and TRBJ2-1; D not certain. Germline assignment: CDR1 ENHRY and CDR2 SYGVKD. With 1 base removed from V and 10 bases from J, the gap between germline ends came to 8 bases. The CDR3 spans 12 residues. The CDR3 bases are TGTGCCATCAGTGAGTTAAGCGAGGAGCAGTTCTTC. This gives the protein CAISELSEEQFF.

CDR3 amino acids: CSVVSPMTRGETQYF. The CDR3, as DNA: TGCAGCGTTGTCTCCCCTATGACCCGCGGGGAGACCCAGTACTTC. J is TRBJ2-5 and V is TRBV29-1; a weak D match, TRBD2 (5 bases). V lost 4 bases and J 5 bases, leaving 20 bases between the germline ends. The length of the CDR3 is 15 residues. CDR1 and CDR2 (germline): SQVTM, ANQGSEA.

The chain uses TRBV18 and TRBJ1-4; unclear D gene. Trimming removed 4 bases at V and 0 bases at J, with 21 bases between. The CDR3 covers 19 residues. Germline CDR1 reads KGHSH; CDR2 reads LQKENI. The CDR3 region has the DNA TGTGCCAGCTCACGAAATGCAGGCGGGAGTCTTGCAACTAATGAAAAACTGTTTTTT. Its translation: CASSRNAGGSLATNEKLFF. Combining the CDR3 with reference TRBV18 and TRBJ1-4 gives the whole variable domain NAGVMQNPRHLVRRRGQEARLRCSPMKGHSHVYWYRQLPEEGLKFMVYLQKENIIDESGMPKERFSAEFPKEGPSILRIQQVVRGDSAAYFCASSRNAGGSLATNEKLFFGSGTQLSVL.

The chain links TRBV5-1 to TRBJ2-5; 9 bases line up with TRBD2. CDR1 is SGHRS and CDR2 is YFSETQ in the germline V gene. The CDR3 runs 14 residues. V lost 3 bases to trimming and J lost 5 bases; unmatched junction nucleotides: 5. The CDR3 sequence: CASSSPSGAETQYF. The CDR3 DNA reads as TGCGCCAGCAGCTCACCTAGCGGGGCGGAGACCCAGTACTTC.

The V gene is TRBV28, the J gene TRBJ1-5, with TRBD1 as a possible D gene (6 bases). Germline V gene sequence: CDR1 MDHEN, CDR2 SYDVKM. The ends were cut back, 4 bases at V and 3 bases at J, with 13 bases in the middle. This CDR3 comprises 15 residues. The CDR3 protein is CASSSPGGPNQPQHF. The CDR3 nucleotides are TGTGCCAGCAGTTCCCCGGGGGGGCCCAATCAGCCCCAGCATTTT.

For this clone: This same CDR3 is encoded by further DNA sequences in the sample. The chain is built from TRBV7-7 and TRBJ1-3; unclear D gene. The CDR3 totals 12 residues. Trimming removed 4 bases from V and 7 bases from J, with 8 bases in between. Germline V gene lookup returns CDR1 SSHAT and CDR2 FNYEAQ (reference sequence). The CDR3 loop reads CASSSDRNTIYF. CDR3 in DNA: TGTGCCAGCAGCTCCGATCGGAACACCATATATTTT.

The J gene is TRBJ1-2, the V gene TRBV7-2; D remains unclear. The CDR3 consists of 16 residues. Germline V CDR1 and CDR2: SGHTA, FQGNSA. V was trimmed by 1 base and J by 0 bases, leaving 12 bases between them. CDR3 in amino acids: CASSLGPKKANYGYTF. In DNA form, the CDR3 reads TGTGCCAGCAGCTTAGGGCCGAAGAAAGCTAACTATGGCTACACCTTC.

The CDR3 bases are TGTGCCAGTAGTATTCAAAGGGGGAACAATCAGCCCCAGCATTTT. Protein sequence: CASSIQRGNNQPQHF. The chain uses TRBV19 and TRBJ1-5; possibly TRBD1 for D (6 bases). Germline V gives CDR1 LNHDA, CDR2 SQIVND (reference sequence). This CDR3 has 15 residues. Trimming pared 3 bases from V and 3 bases from J, leaving 12 bases between.

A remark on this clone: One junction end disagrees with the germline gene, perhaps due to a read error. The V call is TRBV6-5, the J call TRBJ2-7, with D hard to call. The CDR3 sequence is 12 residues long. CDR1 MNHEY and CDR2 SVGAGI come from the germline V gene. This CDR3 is CASSSVSHEQYF. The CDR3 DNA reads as TGTGCCAGCAGTTCCGTCTCCCACGAGCAGTACTTC.

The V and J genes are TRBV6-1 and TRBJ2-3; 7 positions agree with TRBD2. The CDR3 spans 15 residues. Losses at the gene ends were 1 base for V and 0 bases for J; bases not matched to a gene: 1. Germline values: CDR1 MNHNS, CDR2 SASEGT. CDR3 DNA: TGTGCCAGCAGTGAAGTTAGCGGGAGCACAGATACGCAGTATTTT. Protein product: CASSEVSGSTDTQYF.

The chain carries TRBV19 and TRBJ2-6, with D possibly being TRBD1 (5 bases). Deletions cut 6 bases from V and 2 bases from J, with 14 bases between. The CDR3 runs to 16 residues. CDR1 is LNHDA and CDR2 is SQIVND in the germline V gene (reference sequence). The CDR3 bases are TGTGCCAGTAGCCCTCAGGCCAGGGCTGGGGCCAACGTCCTGACTTTC. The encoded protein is CASSPQARAGANVLTF.

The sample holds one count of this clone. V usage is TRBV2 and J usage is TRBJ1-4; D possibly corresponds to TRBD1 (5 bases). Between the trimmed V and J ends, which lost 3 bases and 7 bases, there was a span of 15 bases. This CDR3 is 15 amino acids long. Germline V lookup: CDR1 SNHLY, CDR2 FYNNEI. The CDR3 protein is CASSESTGKIEKLFF. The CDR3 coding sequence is TGTGCCAGCAGTGAGAGTACAGGAAAAATTGAAAAACTGTTTTTT.

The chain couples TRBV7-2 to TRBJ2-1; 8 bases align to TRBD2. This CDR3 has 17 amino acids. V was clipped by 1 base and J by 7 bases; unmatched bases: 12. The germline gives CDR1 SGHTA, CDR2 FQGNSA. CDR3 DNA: TGTGCCAGCAGCTTAGTATCGGGTGGACGGGAGGGGAATGAGCAGTTCTTC. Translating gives CASSLVSGGREGNEQFF.

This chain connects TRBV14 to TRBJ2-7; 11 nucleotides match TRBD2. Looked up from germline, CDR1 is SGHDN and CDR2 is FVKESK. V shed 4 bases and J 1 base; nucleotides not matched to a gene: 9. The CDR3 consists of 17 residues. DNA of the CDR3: TGTGCCAGCAGCCCGTGGACTAGCGGGTTCCTGTCCTACGAGCAGTACTTC. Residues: CASSPWTSGFLSYEQYF.

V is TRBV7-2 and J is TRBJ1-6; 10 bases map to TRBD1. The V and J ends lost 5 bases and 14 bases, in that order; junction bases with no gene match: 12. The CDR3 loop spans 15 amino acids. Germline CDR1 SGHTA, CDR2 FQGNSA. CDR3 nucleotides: TGTGCCAGCAGCCCTAAGGGGGACAGGGGCGTGTCCCTCCACTTT. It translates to CASSPKGDRGVSLHF.

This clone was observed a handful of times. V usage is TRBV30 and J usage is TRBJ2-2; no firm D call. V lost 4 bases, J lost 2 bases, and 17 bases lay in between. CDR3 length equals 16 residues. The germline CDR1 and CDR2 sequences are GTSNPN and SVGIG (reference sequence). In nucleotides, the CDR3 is TGTGCCTGGATAGGTATGGCAGGAAAAAACACCGGGGAGCTGTTTTTT. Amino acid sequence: CAWIGMAGKNTGELFF.

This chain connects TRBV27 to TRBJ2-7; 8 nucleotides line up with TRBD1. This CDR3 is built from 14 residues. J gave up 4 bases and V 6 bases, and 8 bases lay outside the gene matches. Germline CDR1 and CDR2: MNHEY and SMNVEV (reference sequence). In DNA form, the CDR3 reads TGTGCCAGCAGGGTGCAGACAGGGGCGTACGAGCAGTACTTC. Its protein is CASRVQTGAYEQYF.

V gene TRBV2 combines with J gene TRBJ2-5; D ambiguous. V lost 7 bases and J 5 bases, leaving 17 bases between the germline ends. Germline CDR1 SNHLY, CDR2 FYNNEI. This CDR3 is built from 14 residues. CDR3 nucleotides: TGTGCCAGCAAAGGCCTAAACTACGCGGAGACCCAGTACTTC. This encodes CASKGLNYAETQYF.

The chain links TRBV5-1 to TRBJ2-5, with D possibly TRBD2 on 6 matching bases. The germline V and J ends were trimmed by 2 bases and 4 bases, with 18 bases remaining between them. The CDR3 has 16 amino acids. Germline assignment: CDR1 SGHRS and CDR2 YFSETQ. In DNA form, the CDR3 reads TGCGCCAGCAGCTTACACCCGGGACTTGAAGGAGAGACCCAGTACTTC. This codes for CASSLHPGLEGETQYF.

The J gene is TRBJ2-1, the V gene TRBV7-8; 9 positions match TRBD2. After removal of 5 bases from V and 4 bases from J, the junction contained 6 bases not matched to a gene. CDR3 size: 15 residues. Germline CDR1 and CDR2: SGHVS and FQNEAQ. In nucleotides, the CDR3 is TGTGCCAGCAGCCTTAGCGGGAGCTTTTACAATGAGCAGTTCTTC. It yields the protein CASSLSGSFYNEQFF.

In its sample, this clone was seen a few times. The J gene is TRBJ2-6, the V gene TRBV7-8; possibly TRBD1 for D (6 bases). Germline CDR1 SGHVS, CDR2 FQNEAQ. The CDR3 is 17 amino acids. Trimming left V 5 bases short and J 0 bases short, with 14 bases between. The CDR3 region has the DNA TGTGCCAGCAGCCCCAGGGGATCCTACTCTGGGGCCAACGTCCTGACTTTC. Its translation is CASSPRGSYSGANVLTF. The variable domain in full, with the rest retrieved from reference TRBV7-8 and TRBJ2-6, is GAGVSQSPRYKVAKRGQDVALRCDPISGHVSLFWYQQALGQGPEFLTYFQNEAQLDKSGLPSDRFFAERPEGSVSTLKIQRTQQEDSAVYLCASSPRGSYSGANVLTFGAGSRLTVL.

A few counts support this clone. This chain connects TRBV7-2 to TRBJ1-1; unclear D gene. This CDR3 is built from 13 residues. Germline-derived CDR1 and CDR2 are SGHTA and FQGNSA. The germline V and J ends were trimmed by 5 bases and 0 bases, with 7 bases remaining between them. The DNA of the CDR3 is TGTGCCAGCAGCGCCAGGATGAACACTGAAGCTTTCTTT. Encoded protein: CASSARMNTEAFF.

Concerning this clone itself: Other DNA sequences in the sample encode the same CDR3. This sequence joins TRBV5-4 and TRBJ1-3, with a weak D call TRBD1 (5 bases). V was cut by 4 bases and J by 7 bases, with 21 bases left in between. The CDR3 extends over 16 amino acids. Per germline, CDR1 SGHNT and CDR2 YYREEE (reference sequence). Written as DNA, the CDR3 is TGTGCCAGCAGCGCCGCCCATCAGGGTAGTGGGAACACCATATATTTT. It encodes CASSAAHQGSGNTIYF.

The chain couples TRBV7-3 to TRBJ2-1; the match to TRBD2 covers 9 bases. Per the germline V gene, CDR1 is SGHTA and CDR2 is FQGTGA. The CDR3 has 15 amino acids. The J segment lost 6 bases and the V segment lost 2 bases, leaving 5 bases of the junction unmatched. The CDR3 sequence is CASSLVLAGINEQFF. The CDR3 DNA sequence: TGTGCCAGCAGCTTAGTACTAGCGGGCATCAATGAGCAGTTCTTC.

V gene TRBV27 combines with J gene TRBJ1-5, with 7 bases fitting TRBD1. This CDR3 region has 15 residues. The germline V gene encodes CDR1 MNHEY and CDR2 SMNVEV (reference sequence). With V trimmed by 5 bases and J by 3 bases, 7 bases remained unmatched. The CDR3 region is CASSPGQAINQPQHF. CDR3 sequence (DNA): TGTGCCAGCAGTCCCGGACAGGCGATCAATCAGCCCCAGCATTTT.